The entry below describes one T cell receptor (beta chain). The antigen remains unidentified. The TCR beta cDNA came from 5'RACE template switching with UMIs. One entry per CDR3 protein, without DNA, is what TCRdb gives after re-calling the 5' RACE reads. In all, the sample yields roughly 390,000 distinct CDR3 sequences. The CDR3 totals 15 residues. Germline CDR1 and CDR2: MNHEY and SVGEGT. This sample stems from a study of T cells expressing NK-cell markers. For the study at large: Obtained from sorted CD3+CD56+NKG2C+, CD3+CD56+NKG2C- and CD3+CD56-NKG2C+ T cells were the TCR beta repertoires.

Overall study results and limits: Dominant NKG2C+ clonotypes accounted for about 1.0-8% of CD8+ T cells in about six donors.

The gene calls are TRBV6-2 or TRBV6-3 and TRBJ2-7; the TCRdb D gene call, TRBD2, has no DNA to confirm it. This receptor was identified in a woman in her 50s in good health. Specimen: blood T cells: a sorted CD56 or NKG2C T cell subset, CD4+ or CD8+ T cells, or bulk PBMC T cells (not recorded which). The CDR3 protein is CASSKPGLAAYEQYF.